This TCR beta chain was documented in a study of identical twins. TCRdb itself ran the 5' RACE reads through MiXCR, one entry per CDR3 protein. The table has about 530,000 distinct CDR3 sequences, under 25% seen once. This clonotype was detected only a few times. Germline V lookup: CDR1 SGHRS, CDR2 YFSETQ. The V and J ends lost 7 bases and 3 bases, in that order; junction bases with no gene match: 6. The CDR3 is 13 amino acids. This sample also belongs to another study, concerning yellow fever vaccine responses in identical twins.

This clonotype originated in a young woman in good health. The chain has TRBV5-1 and TRBJ2-7; 8 nucleotides line up with TRBD2. Sequenced sample: CD4+ T cells sorted from blood. CDR3 DNA sequence: TGCGCCAGCGCCGCGGGACTAGACTACGAGCAGTACTTC. Translation gives CASAAGLDYEQYF.